This TCR beta chain derives from a study of blood T cell repertoires in COVID-19. The overall study: From the United States, Italy and Spain came samples of acute and convalescent COVID-19.

To note about this clone: One end of the junction does not line up with germline, which may come from a read error.

From germline, CDR1 is PRHDT and CDR2 FYEKMQ (reference sequence). This CDR3 has 13 amino acids. Using immunoSEQ multiplex PCR, the repertoire was profiled, and TCRdb retains in-frame clones only, with some absent. The sample holds more than 75,000 clones, approximately 89% seen once. V usage is TRBV13 and J usage is TRBJ1-2, with 7 bases matching TRBD1. The receptor was isolated from a man aged 50-59 years with acute or convalescent COVID-19. The sample consisted of peripheral blood. Here the CDR3 DNA reads TGTGCCAGCAGCGTAGGGGGCTGGGGCGGCTACACCTTC. Translated: CASSVGGWGGYTF.